This entry lists 32 T cell receptor beta chains sequenced from one sample in a study of blood T cell dynamics during melanoma immunotherapy. TCRdb keeps only in-frame clones here, not all; method: immunoSEQ multiplex PCR. The profile shows approximately 10,000 clones, roughly nine tenths of them singletons. Time point described: week 3, after first cycle of checkpoint inhibitor. The material was blood, obtained from a patient treated with checkpoint blockade. The receptors were gathered from a human donor with melanoma.

The CDR3 nucleotides read TGTGCCAGCACCGTGGGGAGGGGTCTCGACTACGAGCAGTACTTC. Translation: CASTVGRGLDYEQYF. The chain has TRBV11-2 and TRBJ2-7; TRBD2 aligns across 7 bases. This CDR3 is built from 15 residues. Germline values: CDR1 SGHAT, CDR2 FQNNGV. V trimming: 7 bases; J trimming: 3 bases; junction bases outside the gene matches: 12.

V is TRBV6-5 and J is TRBJ2-1; D is unclear. Trimming pared 0 bases from V and 8 bases from J, leaving 11 bases between. The CDR3 consists of 14 residues. Germline assignment: CDR1 MNHEY and CDR2 SVGAGI. CDR3 protein: CASSYSLLHDEQFF. In nucleotides, the CDR3 is TGTGCCAGCAGTTACTCGTTACTCCACGATGAGCAGTTCTTC.

The CDR3 spells CASSRKTVSSGNTIYF. Here the CDR3 DNA reads TGTGCCAGCAGCCGAAAGACGGTGTCCTCTGGAAACACCATATATTTT. The chain employs TRBV7-2 and TRBJ1-3; no definite D call. Trimming cost V 5 bases and J 0 bases, with 14 bases left between them. The CDR3 is made up of 16 amino acids. Per the germline V gene, CDR1 is SGHTA and CDR2 is FQGNSA.

The chain is built from TRBV28 and TRBJ2-2, with D maybe TRBD1 (5 bases). Germline V lookup: CDR1 MDHEN, CDR2 SYDVKM. V lost 6 bases, J lost 4 bases, and 9 bases lay in between. CDR3 length equals 13 residues. Here the CDR3 DNA reads TGTGCCAGCAGGGTACAGGCCACCGGGGAGCTGTTTTTT. Encoded protein: CASRVQATGELFF.

The genes are TRBV30 and TRBJ2-3, with 7 positions matching TRBD1. The CDR3 totals 13 residues. The V gene end was trimmed by 3 bases and the J gene end by 1 base; junction bases not matched to a gene: 1. The germline V gene encodes CDR1 GTSNPN and CDR2 SVGIG (reference sequence). The CDR3 sequence is CAWSQGGTDTQYF. As DNA, the CDR3 is TGTGCCTGGAGCCAGGGGGGCACAGATACGCAGTATTTT.

This chain uses TRBV2 with TRBJ2-3; D is undetermined. This CDR3 has 12 residues. Trimming pared 8 bases from V and 8 bases from J, leaving 14 bases between. Germline V gene data show CDR1 as SNHLY and CDR2 as FYNNEI. CDR3 loop: CASSYSPGTQYF. The CDR3 DNA follows: TGTGCCAGCTCCTATTCCCCCGGTACGCAGTATTTT.

In this sample, this clone turned up once. This sequence joins TRBV6-6 and TRBJ2-7; D possibly corresponds to TRBD1 (6 bases). CDR1 and CDR2 (germline): MNHNY, SVGAGI (reference sequence). V shed 10 bases and J shed 3 bases, with 13 bases lying between them. The CDR3 length is 12 residues. This CDR3 reads CATWDTYYEQYF. In nucleotides, the CDR3 is TGTGCCACTTGGGACACGTACTACGAGCAGTACTTC.

The rearrangement links TRBV5-1 to TRBJ1-3, with D hard to call. The germline CDR1 and CDR2 sequences are SGHRS and YFSETQ. The CDR3 length is 15 residues. V lost 4 bases to trimming and J lost 1 base, with 12 bases between them. The DNA of the CDR3 is TGCGCCAGCAGCGTAGATGTACGGTCTGGAAACACCATATATTTT. It encodes CASSVDVRSGNTIYF.

The rearrangement links TRBV13 to TRBJ1-1, with 8 bases lining up with TRBD1. Germline CDR1 and CDR2: PRHDT and FYEKMQ (reference sequence). This CDR3 is 17 amino acids long. J was trimmed by 8 bases and V by 3 bases; bases with no gene match: 17. CDR3 nucleotide sequence: TGTGCCAGCAGCTTGGGACAGGCCCTGAAAGGCCAGAGAGAAGCTTTCTTT. Translating it yields CASSLGQALKGQREAFF.

In DNA form, the CDR3 reads TGTGCCAGCAGCTTGGCAAGTAGGACAGGGCAAGAGACCCAGTACTTC. Protein sequence: CASSLASRTGQETQYF. The chain has TRBV5-4 and TRBJ2-5; 8 nucleotides align to TRBD1. The length of the CDR3 is 16 residues. V was clipped by 0 bases and J by 2 bases; unmatched bases: 6. The germline V gene has CDR1 SGHNT and CDR2 YYREEE (reference sequence).

The chain recombines TRBV9 with TRBJ1-2; D is unresolved. V was trimmed by 2 bases and J by 2 bases, leaving 7 bases between them. In germline, CDR1 is SGDLS, CDR2 YYNGEE. The CDR3 is 13 amino acids. This CDR3 reads CASSVTENYGYTF. The CDR3 DNA sequence: TGTGCCAGCAGCGTTACGGAAAACTATGGCTACACCTTC.

The rearrangement joins TRBV28 to TRBJ1-1, with a possible D match to TRBD1 (6 bases). The length of the CDR3 is 15 residues. The germline V gene encodes CDR1 MDHEN and CDR2 SYDVKM. V was cut by 5 bases and J by 0 bases, with 13 bases left in between. The CDR3 sequence is CASSTRTEMNTEAFF. The CDR3 nucleotides are TGTGCCAGCAGTACCCGGACAGAGATGAACACTGAAGCTTTCTTT.

The rearrangement uses TRBV2 and TRBJ1-6; 12 nucleotides align to TRBD1. The germline V gene has CDR1 SNHLY and CDR2 FYNNEI. This CDR3 spans 14 amino acids. The trim removed 6 bases at V and 9 bases at J, leaving 3 bases unmatched. CDR3 sequence reads: CASRGDRGRSPLHF. The CDR3 DNA is TGTGCCAGCAGGGGGGACAGGGGGCGTTCACCCCTCCACTTT.

This chain links TRBV5-1 with TRBJ1-2; D not resolved. The germline CDR1 and CDR2 sequences are SGHRS and YFSETQ. V lost 4 bases and J 4 bases, leaving 17 bases between the germline ends. This CDR3 contains 15 residues. In DNA form, the CDR3 reads TGCGCCAGCAGCCTGGATCCGGGGAGATCCTATGGCTACACCTTC. Its translation is CASSLDPGRSYGYTF.

The table lists this clone with a count of one. The chain recombines TRBV27 with TRBJ2-7; 9 bases align to TRBD2. J gave up 4 bases and V 6 bases, and 10 bases lay outside the gene matches. The CDR3 spans 15 residues. Germline V gene sequence: CDR1 MNHEY, CDR2 SMNVEV (reference sequence). CDR3 sequence: CASRAPSGRWYEQYF. The CDR3, as DNA: TGTGCCAGCAGGGCCCCAAGCGGGAGGTGGTACGAGCAGTACTTC.

This rearrangement joins TRBV9 to TRBJ2-3, with 9 bases aligning to TRBD1. CDR1 is SGDLS, CDR2 YYNGEE, per germline. The CDR3 is made up of 15 amino acids. Trimming at V came to 0 bases and at J to 8 bases, leaving 7 bases not matched to a gene. CDR3 sequence (DNA): TGTGCCAGCAGCGTAGTTGAACAGGGGGCGCGTACGCAGTATTTT. Translation: CASSVVEQGARTQYF.

The chain recombines TRBV19 with TRBJ2-1, with 13 bases matching TRBD2. Trimming cost V 3 bases and J 3 bases; bases outside gene matches: 5. Per the germline V gene, CDR1 is LNHDA and CDR2 is SQIVND (reference sequence). The CDR3 spans 17 residues. The CDR3 loop is CASSIGGTSGVYNEQFF. In nucleotides, the CDR3 is TGTGCCAGTAGTATCGGCGGGACTAGCGGGGTCTACAATGAGCAGTTCTTC.

The J gene is TRBJ2-5, the V gene TRBV5-5; TRBD1 or TRBD2 may be the D gene (5 bases each). Germline CDR1 reads SGHKS; CDR2 reads YYEKEE (reference sequence). V was pared by 4 bases and J by 0 bases, with 19 bases between. The CDR3 covers 17 residues. This CDR3 reads CASSGARGGSYQETQYF. CDR3 sequence (DNA): TGTGCCAGCAGCGGGGCGAGAGGCGGGTCGTACCAAGAGACCCAGTACTTC.

The rearrangement joins TRBV7-2 to TRBJ2-3, with 7 positions matching TRBD1. The CDR3 sequence is 16 residues long. CDR1 and CDR2 from the germline V gene are SGHTA and FQGNSA. V was clipped by 5 bases and J by 0 bases; unmatched bases: 8. CDR3 amino acids: CASSLDRALSTDTQYF. CDR3 nucleotides: TGTGCCAGCAGCCTCGACAGGGCCCTTAGCACAGATACGCAGTATTTT.

This clone was observed a single time. This chain uses TRBV18 with TRBJ2-1; 12 bases align to TRBD1. This CDR3 is 15 amino acids long. V lost 3 bases and J lost 8; bases outside the gene matches: 5. The germline gives CDR1 KGHSH, CDR2 LQKENI. CDR3 nucleotides: TGTGCCAGCTCACCCGGGACAGGGGGCAGCGATGAGCAGTTCTTC. It translates to CASSPGTGGSDEQFF.

J is TRBJ1-4 and V is TRBV9; 7 bases line up with TRBD1. V dropped 1 base and J dropped 4; count of bases not matched to a gene: 7. The germline gives CDR1 SGDLS, CDR2 YYNGEE. This CDR3 region has 16 residues. The CDR3 is CASSVPTGASNEKLFF. The CDR3 DNA sequence: TGTGCCAGCAGCGTACCTACAGGGGCGAGTAATGAAAAACTGTTTTTT.

This clone came up a few times. Here the CDR3 DNA reads TGTGCCAGCAGGGGACAGTTGATCTACAATGAGCAGTTCTTC. Protein: CASRGQLIYNEQFF. The chain recombines TRBV7-9 with TRBJ2-1, with 7 bases identical to TRBD1. The CDR3 has 14 amino acids. The J segment lost 3 bases and the V segment lost 6 bases, leaving 5 bases of the junction unmatched. Per germline, CDR1 SEHNR and CDR2 FQNEAQ (reference sequence).

The chain uses TRBV19 and TRBJ1-2, with D unresolved. V lost 8 bases and J 2 bases, leaving 12 bases between the germline ends. CDR3 length equals 13 residues. Germline CDR1 reads LNHDA; CDR2 reads SQIVND (reference sequence). The CDR3 DNA sequence: TGTGCCAGTCGCCCGGAGGCCAACTATGGCTACACCTTC. Protein sequence: CASRPEANYGYTF.

This clone was seen only a few times. The chain joins TRBV6-5 to TRBJ1-5; 8 bases align to TRBD1. Trimming took 6 bases from V and 0 from J; bases not matched to a gene: 4. The CDR3 is 15 residues long. Germline CDR1 and CDR2: MNHEY and SVGAGI. CDR3 nucleotide sequence: TGTGCCAGCAGGACTGGACAGGGTAGCAATCAGCCCCAGCATTTT. Its translation is CASRTGQGSNQPQHF.

V and J are TRBV2 and TRBJ2-7; D remains ambiguous. This CDR3 has 15 residues. Trimming shortened V by 4 bases and J by 0 bases, and 13 bases separated the two germline ends. Germline CDR1 is SNHLY and CDR2 is FYNNEI. The CDR3 loop reads CASSGAATSSYEQYF. CDR3 coding DNA: TGTGCCAGCAGTGGGGCGGCGACCAGCTCCTACGAGCAGTACTTC.

In the case of this clone: An end of the junction does not agree with germline; a read error may underlie this. The J gene is TRBJ2-5, the V gene TRBV7-8, with D tentatively TRBD1 or TRBD2 (5 bases each). Per the germline V gene, CDR1 is SGHVS and CDR2 is FQNEAQ. The CDR3 is made up of 14 amino acids. The DNA for the CDR3 is TGTGCCAGCAACTTAGCTGGGGGCCAAGAGACCCAGTACTTC. Protein: CASNLAGGQETQYF.

This chain connects TRBV28 to TRBJ2-7, with 7 bases identical to TRBD1. The V and J ends lost 7 bases and 0 bases, in that order; junction bases with no gene match: 12. Germline V gene data show CDR1 as MDHEN and CDR2 as SYDVKM. The CDR3 contains 16 residues. The CDR3 reads CASNDSRDRISYEQYF. The CDR3 DNA follows: TGTGCCAGCAACGACAGCCGGGACAGAATCTCCTACGAGCAGTACTTC.

V and J are TRBV19 and TRBJ2-1; 8 bases fit TRBD2. The CDR3 is made up of 14 amino acids. Germline assignment: CDR1 LNHDA and CDR2 SQIVND (reference sequence). V lost 4 bases and J lost 10; bases outside the gene matches: 9. DNA for the CDR3: TGTGCCAGTAGTAGTCAACTAGCGGTCGGAGAGCAGTTCTTC. This codes for CASSSQLAVGEQFF. Based on the CDR3 plus reference TRBV19 and TRBJ2-1, the full variable domain is DGGITQSPKYLFRKEGQNVTLSCEQNLNHDAMYWYRQDPGQGLRLIYYSQIVNDFQKGDIAEGYSVSREKKESFPLTVTSAQKNPTAFYLCASSSQLAVGEQFFGPGTRLTVL.

The V gene is TRBV4-1, the J gene TRBJ1-3, with D perhaps TRBD1 (5 bases). Germline lookup yields CDR1 MGHRA and CDR2 YSYEKL. Trimming cost V 0 bases and J 5 bases, with 11 bases left between them. The CDR3 length is 15 residues. CDR3 protein: CASSQDRQGRNTIYF. The CDR3 nucleotides are TGCGCCAGCAGCCAAGATCGGCAGGGACGAAACACCATATATTTT.

This clone was counted a single time. The chain joins TRBV4-1 to TRBJ2-5, with a weak D call TRBD2 (5 bases). The CDR3 has 15 amino acids. Trimming cost V 1 base and J 5 bases, with 14 bases left between them. Germline values: CDR1 MGHRA, CDR2 YSYEKL. CDR3 region: CASSQGPLAGETQYF. CDR3 coding DNA: TGCGCCAGCAGCCAAGGTCCTCTAGCCGGGGAGACCCAGTACTTC.

This chain joins TRBV2 and TRBJ2-6; D is uncertain. CDR3 length: 15 residues. Trimming removed 5 bases from V and 0 bases from J, with 8 bases in between. Per the germline V gene, CDR1 is SNHLY and CDR2 is FYNNEI. The CDR3 is CASSPQSSGANVLTF. In DNA form, the CDR3 reads TGTGCCAGCAGTCCACAGAGCTCTGGGGCCAACGTCCTGACTTTC.

The V call is TRBV6-5, the J call TRBJ1-1; TRBD1 is a possible D gene (5 bases). V lost 6 bases, J lost 0 bases, and 11 bases lay in between. The CDR3 is 14 residues long. Per germline, CDR1 MNHEY and CDR2 SVGAGI. CDR3 residues: CASRRGRMNTEAFF. CDR3 DNA: TGTGCCAGCAGGCGGGGACGGATGAACACTGAAGCTTTCTTT.